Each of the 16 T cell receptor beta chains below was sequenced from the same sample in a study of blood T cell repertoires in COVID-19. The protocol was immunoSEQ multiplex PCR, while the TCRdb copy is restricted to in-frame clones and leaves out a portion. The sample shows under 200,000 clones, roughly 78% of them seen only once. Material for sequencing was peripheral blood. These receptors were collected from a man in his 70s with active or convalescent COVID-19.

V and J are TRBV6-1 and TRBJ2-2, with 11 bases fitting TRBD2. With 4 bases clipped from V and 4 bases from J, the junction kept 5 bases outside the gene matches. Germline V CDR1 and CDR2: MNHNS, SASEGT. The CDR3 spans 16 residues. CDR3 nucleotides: TGTGCCAGCAGTGGTCCTAGCGGGGGGCTCACCGGGGAGCTGTTTTTT. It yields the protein CASSGPSGGLTGELFF.

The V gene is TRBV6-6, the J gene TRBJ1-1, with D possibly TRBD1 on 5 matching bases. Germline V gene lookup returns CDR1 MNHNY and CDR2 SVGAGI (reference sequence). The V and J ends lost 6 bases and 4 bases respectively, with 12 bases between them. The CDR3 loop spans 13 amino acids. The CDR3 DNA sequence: TGTGCCAGCAGCGACCGGGGGACCACTGAAGCTTTCTTT. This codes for CASSDRGTTEAFF.

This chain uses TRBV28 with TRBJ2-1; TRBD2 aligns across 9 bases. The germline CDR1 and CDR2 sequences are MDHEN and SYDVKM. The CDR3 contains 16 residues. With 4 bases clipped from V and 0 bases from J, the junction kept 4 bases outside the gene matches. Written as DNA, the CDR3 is TGTGCCAGCAGTTCCCTAGCGGGGAGCTCCTACAATGAGCAGTTCTTC. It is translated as CASSSLAGSSYNEQFF.

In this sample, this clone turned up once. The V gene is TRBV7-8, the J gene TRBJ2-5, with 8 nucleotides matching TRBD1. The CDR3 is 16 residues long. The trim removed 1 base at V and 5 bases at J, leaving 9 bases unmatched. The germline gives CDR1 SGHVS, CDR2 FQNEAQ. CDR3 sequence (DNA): TGTGCCAGCAGCTTAGGGGGCAGGGGGCAGGCGGAGACCCAGTACTTC. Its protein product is CASSLGGRGQAETQYF.

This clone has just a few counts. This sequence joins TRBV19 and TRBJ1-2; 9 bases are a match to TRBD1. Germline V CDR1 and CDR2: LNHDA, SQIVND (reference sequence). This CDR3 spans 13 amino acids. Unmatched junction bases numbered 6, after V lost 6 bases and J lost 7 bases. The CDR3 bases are TGTGCCAGTAGGGACGGACAGGGGTCTGGCTACACCTTC. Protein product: CASRDGQGSGYTF.

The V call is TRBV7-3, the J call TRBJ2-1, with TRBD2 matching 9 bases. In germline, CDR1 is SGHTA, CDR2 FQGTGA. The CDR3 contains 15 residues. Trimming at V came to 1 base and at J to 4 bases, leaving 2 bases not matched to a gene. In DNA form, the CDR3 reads TGTGCCAGCAGCTTAAGACTAGCGGAATACAATGAGCAGTTCTTC. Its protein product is CASSLRLAEYNEQFF.

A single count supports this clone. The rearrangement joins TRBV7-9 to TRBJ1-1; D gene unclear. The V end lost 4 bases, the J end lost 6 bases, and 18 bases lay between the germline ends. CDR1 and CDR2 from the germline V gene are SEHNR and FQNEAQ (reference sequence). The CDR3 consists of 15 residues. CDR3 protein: CASSYSGPQPSEAFF. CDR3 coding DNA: TGTGCCAGCAGCTACTCTGGGCCACAGCCCTCTGAAGCTTTCTTT.

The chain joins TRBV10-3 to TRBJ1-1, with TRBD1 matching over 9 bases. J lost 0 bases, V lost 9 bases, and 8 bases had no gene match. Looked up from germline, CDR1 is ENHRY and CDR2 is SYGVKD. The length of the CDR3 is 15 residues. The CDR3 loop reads CAIRTGEGVNTEAFF. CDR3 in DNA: TGTGCCATTAGGACAGGGGAGGGGGTGAACACTGAAGCTTTCTTT.

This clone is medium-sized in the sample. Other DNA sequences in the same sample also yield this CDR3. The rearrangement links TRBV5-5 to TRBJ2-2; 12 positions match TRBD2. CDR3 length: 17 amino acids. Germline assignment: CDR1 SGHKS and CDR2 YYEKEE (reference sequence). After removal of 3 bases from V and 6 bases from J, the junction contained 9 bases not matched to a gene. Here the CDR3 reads CASSWIPSGGASGELFF. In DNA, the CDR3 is TGTGCCAGCAGCTGGATTCCTAGCGGGGGGGCGTCCGGGGAGCTGTTTTTT.

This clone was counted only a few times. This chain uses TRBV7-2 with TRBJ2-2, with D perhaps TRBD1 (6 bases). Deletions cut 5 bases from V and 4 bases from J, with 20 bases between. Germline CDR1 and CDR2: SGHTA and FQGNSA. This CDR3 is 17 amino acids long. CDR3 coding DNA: TGTGCCAGCAGCCCCAGGGGCGTGAGATGGGGCACCGGGGAGCTGTTTTTT. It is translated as CASSPRGVRWGTGELFF. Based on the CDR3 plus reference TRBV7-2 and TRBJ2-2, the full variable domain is GAGVSQSPSNKVTEKGKDVELRCDPISGHTALYWYRQSLGQGLEFLIYFQGNSAPDKSGLPSDRFSAERTGGSVSTLTIQRTQQEDSAVYLCASSPRGVRWGTGELFFGEGSRLTVL.

The CDR3 DNA sequence: TGTGCCAGCAGCGACCGGGACAGTAACTATGGCTACACCTTC. Residues: CASSDRDSNYGYTF. This chain uses TRBV9 with TRBJ1-2; 7 bases agree with TRBD1. Germline CDR1 reads SGDLS; CDR2 reads YYNGEE. The CDR3 sequence is 14 residues long. The trim removed 3 bases at V and 1 base at J, leaving 3 bases unmatched.

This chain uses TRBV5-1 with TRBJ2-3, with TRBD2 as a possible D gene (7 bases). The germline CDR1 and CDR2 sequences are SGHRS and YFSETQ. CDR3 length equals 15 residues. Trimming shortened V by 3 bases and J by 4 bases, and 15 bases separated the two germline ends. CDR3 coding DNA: TGCGCCAGCAGCTCCGCGGGGGCCCGTCCAGATACGCAGTATTTT. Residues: CASSSAGARPDTQYF.

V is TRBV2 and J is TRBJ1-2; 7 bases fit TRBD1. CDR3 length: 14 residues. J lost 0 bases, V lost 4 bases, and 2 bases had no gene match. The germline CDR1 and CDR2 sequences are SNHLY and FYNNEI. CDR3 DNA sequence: TGTGCCAGCAGTGGGGACAGTTCTAACTATGGCTACACCTTC. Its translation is CASSGDSSNYGYTF.

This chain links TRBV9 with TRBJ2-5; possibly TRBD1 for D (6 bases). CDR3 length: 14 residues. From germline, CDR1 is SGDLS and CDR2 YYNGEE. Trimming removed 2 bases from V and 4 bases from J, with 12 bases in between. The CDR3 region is CASSVQGFGETQYF. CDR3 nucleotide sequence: TGTGCCAGCAGCGTTCAGGGGTTCGGAGAGACCCAGTACTTC.

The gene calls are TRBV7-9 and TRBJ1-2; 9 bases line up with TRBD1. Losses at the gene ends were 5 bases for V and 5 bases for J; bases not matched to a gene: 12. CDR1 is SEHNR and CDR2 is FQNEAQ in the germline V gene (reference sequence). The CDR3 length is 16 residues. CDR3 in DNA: TGTGCCAGCAGCAAGGGCCGAAGGACAGGGGAGTATGGCTACACCTTC. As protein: CASSKGRRTGEYGYTF.

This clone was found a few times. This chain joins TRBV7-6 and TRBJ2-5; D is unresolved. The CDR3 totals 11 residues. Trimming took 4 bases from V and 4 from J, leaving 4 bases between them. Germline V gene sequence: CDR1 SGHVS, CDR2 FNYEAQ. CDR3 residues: CASSSGETQYF. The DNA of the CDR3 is TGTGCCAGCAGCTCAGGAGAGACCCAGTACTTC. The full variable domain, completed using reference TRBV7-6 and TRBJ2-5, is GAGVSQSPRYKVTKRGQDVALRCDPISGHVSLYWYRQALGQGPEFLTYFNYEAQQDKSGLPNDRFSAERPEGSISTLTIQRTEQRDSAMYRCASSSGETQYFGPGTRLLVL.